This TCR beta chain was obtained from a study of T-cell memory formation after mild COVID-19. V lost 5 bases, J lost 3 bases, and 19 bases lay in between. The CDR3 extends over 16 amino acids. The V gene's germline CDR1 is SGHTA and CDR2 FQGNSA. The authors produced TCR alpha and TCR beta cDNA libraries with sample barcodes and UMIs by 5'RACE using constant-segment primers. TCRdb passed the 5' RACE reads through MiXCR, listing each CDR3 protein once. This table holds 300,000 or so distinct CDR3 sequences, around 15% found once. This clonotype was obtained from a man younger than 35 who had mild COVID-19 (a few samples of this study predate the infection). Cell type and time point are not known. What was sequenced was PBMCs or a T cell subset sorted from them (not recorded which). The V and J genes are TRBV7-2 and TRBJ1-1, with a possible D match to TRBD1 (6 bases). The CDR3 bases are TGTGCCAGCAGCCCCGTTCGGACAGATGGTGACACTGAAGCTTTCTTT. Its translation: CASSPVRTDGDTEAFF. Looking up the rest from reference TRBV7-2 and TRBJ1-1 gives the full variable domain: GAGVSQSPSNKVTEKGKDVELRCDPISGHTALYWYRQSLGQGLEFLIYFQGNSAPDKSGLPSDRFSAERTGGSVSTLTIQRTQQEDSAVYLCASSPVRTDGDTEAFFGQGTRLTVV.